Following are 9 T cell receptor beta chains from one sample sequenced in a study of T cell repertoires in cytomegalovirus infection. TCRdb itself ran the reads through MiXCR, one entry per CDR3 protein. The repertoire holds 550,000 to 850,000 distinct CDR3 sequences, with roughly 33% as singletons. Their target antigens are unknown. The source material was cultured PBMCs, sampled from culture after CMV antigen stimulation. The receptors here all came from a human donor in good health (CMV status not recorded). Some clones in this sample may be carry-over from other donors' samples.

The gene calls are TRBV7-2 and TRBJ1-1; D gene unclear. There are 15 residues in the CDR3. The germline V and J ends were trimmed by 3 bases and 3 bases, with 14 bases remaining between them. The V gene's germline CDR1 is SGHTA and CDR2 FQGNSA. The CDR3 loop is CASSLRAGRDTEAFF. In DNA, the CDR3 is TGTGCCAGCAGCTTGAGGGCGGGGAGGGACACTGAAGCTTTCTTT.

The rearrangement links TRBV20-1 to TRBJ2-7; 7 bases align to TRBD2. Germline V gives CDR1 DFQATT, CDR2 SNEGSKA (reference sequence). This CDR3 region has 12 residues. With 2 bases clipped from V and 6 bases from J, the junction kept 4 bases outside the gene matches. The CDR3 nucleotides read TGCAGTGCTAGACCTCCGGGAGGCGAGCAGTACTTC. Translating gives CSARPPGGEQYF.

The rearrangement uses TRBV11-2 and TRBJ1-1, with D tentatively TRBD1 (5 bases). The CDR3 contains 18 residues. V was shortened by 3 bases and J by 0 bases, with 20 bases between the two germline ends. Germline-derived CDR1 and CDR2 are SGHAT and FQNNGV. Here the CDR3 DNA reads TGTGCCAGCAGCTTGGGCGACCCGACAGACTCTCTGAACACTGAAGCTTTCTTT. Its translation: CASSLGDPTDSLNTEAFF.

This chain joins TRBV4-1 and TRBJ1-5; TRBD1 matches 9 bases. The V and J ends lost 0 bases and 7 bases, in that order; junction bases with no gene match: 7. From germline, CDR1 is MGHRA and CDR2 YSYEKL. CDR3 length: 16 amino acids. CDR3 loop: CASSQDFRQGGQPQHF. CDR3 sequence (DNA): TGCGCCAGCAGCCAAGATTTTCGACAGGGGGGGCAGCCCCAGCATTTT.

The CDR3 region has the DNA TGTGCCAGCAGCCAAGAGTGGAGGGGGATGTTTTTT. It codes for CASSQEWRGMFF. V and J are TRBV4-2 and TRBJ2-2; D is perhaps TRBD1 or TRBD2 (6 bases each). The germline gives CDR1 LGHNA, CDR2 YNFKEQ. The CDR3 is made up of 12 amino acids. The V end was cut by 0 bases, the J end by 15 bases, with 11 bases between.

The rearrangement uses TRBV11-3 and TRBJ2-2, with D possibly being TRBD2 (6 bases). CDR1 is SGHNT, CDR2 YENEEA, per germline. This CDR3 has 15 amino acids. V lost 6 bases and J 1 base, leaving 12 bases between the germline ends. The chain's CDR3 is CASSQGLGNTGELFF. The DNA for the CDR3 is TGTGCCAGCAGTCAGGGACTTGGGAACACCGGGGAGCTGTTTTTT.

CDR3 amino acids: CASSLEPGGVVQFF. In DNA form, the CDR3 reads TGTGCCAGCAGCTTAGAGCCGGGAGGGGTTGTGCAGTTCTTC. This chain uses TRBV7-2 with TRBJ2-1, with 8 positions matching TRBD2. There are 14 residues in the CDR3. V shed 1 base, J shed 12 bases, and the junction held 8 bases outside the gene matches. Per the germline V gene, CDR1 is SGHTA and CDR2 is FQGNSA.

This clonotype came up a few times. The genes are TRBV30 and TRBJ1-5; no firm D call. The CDR3 sequence is 15 residues long. The V and J ends lost 5 bases and 2 bases respectively, with 16 bases between them. CDR1 GTSNPN and CDR2 SVGIG come from the germline V gene (reference sequence). The CDR3 sequence: CAWQRPGRGNQPQHF. DNA of the CDR3: TGTGCCTGGCAAAGACCCGGGAGAGGCAATCAGCCCCAGCATTTT.

This sequence joins TRBV7-2 and TRBJ2-2; D is tentatively TRBD1 or TRBD2 (5 bases each). There are 15 residues in the CDR3. Trimming cost V 5 bases and J 5 bases, with 15 bases left between them. CDR1 and CDR2 (germline): SGHTA, FQGNSA. The CDR3 reads CASSPRAGNTGELFF. The DNA for the CDR3 is TGTGCCAGCAGCCCGCGGGCAGGGAATACCGGGGAGCTGTTTTTT.